The text below deals with one TCR beta chain. Recruited during active infection, patients (from Seattle) were subsequently followed longitudinally. Assay: immunoSEQ multiplex PCR; the TCRdb copy retains only in-frame clones and omits some. The sample carries about 250,000 clones, roughly 91% recorded once. V lost 5 bases to trimming and J lost 0 bases; unmatched junction nucleotides: 15. The germline CDR1 and CDR2 sequences are SGHRS and YFSETQ. The CDR3 sequence is 18 residues long. This sample was taken from a study of blood T cell repertoires in COVID-19. The source material was peripheral blood. V usage is TRBV5-1 and J usage is TRBJ2-3; 7 bases align to TRBD1. The receptor was isolated from a man in his thirties or forties with COVID-19, enrolled during active disease. In nucleotides, the CDR3 is TGCGCCAGCAGTGTTACTCCCGGGACAGCGGCTAGCACAGATACGCAGTATTTT. This codes for CASSVTPGTAASTDTQYF.